The clone carrying this TCR beta chain appeared once. Its specificity is not known. The sample is drawn from a study of CD8+CD57+ T cells in acquired aplastic anemia. On the study more broadly: On average, sorted CD4+ and CD8+ cells gave approximately 3.1 ug of DNA.

Regarding the study as a whole: Patients versus controls showed no significant CD8+ Simpson's diversity difference.

It was genomic DNA that served as the template for profiling TCR beta VDJ and CDR3. TCRdb used MiXCR to reprocess the reads, holding one entry per CDR3 protein. The table lists 150,000 to 200,000 distinct CDR3 sequences, over 60% of them singletons. Germline CDR1 reads SGDLS; CDR2 reads YYNGEE. The CDR3 runs to 17 residues. The V and J ends lost 3 bases and 7 bases, in that order; junction bases with no gene match: 10. The specimen was sorted CD4+, CD8+, or CD8+CD57+ T cells (not recorded which) from PBMCs. This TCR came from a human donor with severe aplastic anemia or a healthy control (not recorded which). The rearrangement uses TRBV9 and TRBJ2-7, with 16 bases lining up with TRBD2. The CDR3 loop reads CASSDSGTSGRAGEQYF. DNA for the CDR3: TGTGCCAGCAGCGATTCCGGGACTAGCGGGAGGGCCGGAGAGCAGTACTTC.